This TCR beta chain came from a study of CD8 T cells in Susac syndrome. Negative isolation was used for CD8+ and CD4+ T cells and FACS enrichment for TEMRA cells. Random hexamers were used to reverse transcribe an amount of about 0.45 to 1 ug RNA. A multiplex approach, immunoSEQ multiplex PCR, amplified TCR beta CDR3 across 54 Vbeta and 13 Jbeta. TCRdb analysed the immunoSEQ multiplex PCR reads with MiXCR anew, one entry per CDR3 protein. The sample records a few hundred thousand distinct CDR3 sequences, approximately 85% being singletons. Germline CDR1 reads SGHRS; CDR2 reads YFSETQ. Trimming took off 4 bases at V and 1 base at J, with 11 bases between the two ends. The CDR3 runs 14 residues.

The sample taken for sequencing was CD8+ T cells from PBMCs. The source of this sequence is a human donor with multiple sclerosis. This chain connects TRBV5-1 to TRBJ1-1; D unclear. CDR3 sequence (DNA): TGCGCCAGCAGCCTACGGGCCCCGAACACTGAAGCTTTCTTT. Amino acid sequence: CASSLRAPNTEAFF.